Sequencing of this T cell receptor beta chain was carried out in a study of T cells after yellow fever vaccination. The J segment lost 10 bases and the V segment lost 6 bases, leaving 15 bases of the junction unmatched. The CDR3 totals 14 residues. In germline, CDR1 is DFQATT, CDR2 SNEGSKA (reference sequence). MiXCR was run by TCRdb on the 5' RACE reads, yielding one entry per CDR3 protein. The profile covers hundreds of thousands of distinct CDR3 sequences, with approximately 12% appearing a single time and over 13% taken by the ten largest. The chain uses TRBV20-1 and TRBJ2-1; 7 bases match TRBD2. Sample: PBMCs, taken on the day of the yellow fever booster vaccination. This sequence was found in a man aged 25 to 40 who received the YFV17D yellow fever vaccine. DNA for the CDR3: TGCAGTGCCATTAAAGGACTAGATGTCCTCGAGCAGTTCTTC. Translation gives CSAIKGLDVLEQFF.